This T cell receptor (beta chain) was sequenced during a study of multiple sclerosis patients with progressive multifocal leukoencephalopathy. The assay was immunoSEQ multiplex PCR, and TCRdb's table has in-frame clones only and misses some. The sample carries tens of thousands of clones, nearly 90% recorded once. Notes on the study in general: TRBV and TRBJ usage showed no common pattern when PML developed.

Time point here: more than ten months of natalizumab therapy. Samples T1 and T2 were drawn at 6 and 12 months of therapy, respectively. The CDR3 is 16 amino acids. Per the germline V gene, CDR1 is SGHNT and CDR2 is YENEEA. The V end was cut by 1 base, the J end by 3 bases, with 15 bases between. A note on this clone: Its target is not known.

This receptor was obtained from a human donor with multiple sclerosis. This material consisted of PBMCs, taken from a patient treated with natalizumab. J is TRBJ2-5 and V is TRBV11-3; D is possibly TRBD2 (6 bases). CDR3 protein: CASSLGTGVGEETQYF. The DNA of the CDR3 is TGTGCCAGCAGCTTAGGTACGGGGGTAGGCGAAGAGACCCAGTACTTC.